A selection of T cell receptor beta chains follows, all from one sample in a study of cytomegalovirus exposure and HLA in healthy donors. Sequenced by immunoSEQ multiplex PCR; TCRdb stores in-frame clones only, minus some. The sample holds around 180,000 clones, 75% to 85% seen once. Material: PBMCs. The receptors were sampled from a man aged 25-45 years in good health and CMV-seropositive. The CDR3 runs from the conserved cysteine through the conserved F or W. The D gene is left open where the match is weak. Not every row has a clone size; where given, it reads once, few, many or a size class.

j_call clone_size v_call d_call cdr3_nt cdr3_aa
TRBJ2-7 - TRBV7-8 - TGTGCCAGCAGCCGGGACTTCGCGGGGGAGCAGTACTTC CASSRDFAGEQYF
TRBJ1-3 - TRBV7-2 - TGTGCCAGCAGCTTAGAGACGGGACATCTCTCTGGAAACACCATATATTTT CASSLETGHLSGNTIYF
TRBJ1-6 few TRBV4-3 TRBD1 TGCGCCAGCAGCCATGAATTGGACAGGGGCGGTTCACCCCTCCACTTT CASSHELDRGGSPLHF
TRBJ2-7 - TRBV19 - TGTGCCAGTAGTATTTTGGAGGGTAGCACCTACGAGCAGTACTTC CASSILEGSTYEQYF
TRBJ2-7 - TRBV7-9 - TGTGCCAGCAGCTTCGCGGGTAGGGTCTACGAGCAGTACTTC CASSFAGRVYEQYF
TRBJ2-3 - TRBV11-2 TRBD2 TGTGCCAGCAGCTTAGGCCTAGCGGGAATCAGACGCACAGATACGCAGTATTTT CASSLGLAGIRRTDTQYF
TRBJ1-6 few TRBV2 - TGTGCCAGCAACCTCCACAGGGATACGAGCTCCTATAATTCACCCCTCCACTTT CASNLHRDTSSYNSPLHF
TRBJ1-2 - TRBV5-6 TRBD1 TGTGCCAGCAGCTTGGAATCAGGGGGCTTGAACTATGGCTACACCTTC CASSLESGGLNYGYTF
TRBJ1-2 - TRBV5-4 - TGTGCCAGCAGCGAACCACGAGGGACACCTCCTGCCGGCTACACCTTC CASSEPRGTPPAGYTF
TRBJ2-7 - TRBV7-2 - TGTGCCAGCAGAGGTTGGGGCCTGACAGGATCAACCTACGAGCAGTACTTC CASRGWGLTGSTYEQYF
TRBJ2-7 - TRBV11-2 TRBD2 TGTGCCAGCAGCTCAACTGGTAGCGGGCTCTCCTACGAGCAGTACTTC CASSSTGSGLSYEQYF
TRBJ1-1 - TRBV6-4 TRBD1 TGTGCCAGCAGTAGGACAGGGACCACTGAAGCTTTCTTT CASSRTGTTEAFF
TRBJ1-5 - TRBV27 TRBD1 TGTGCCAGCAGTTTATCAGCCAGGGGGCTCGGTCAGCCCCAGCATTTT CASSLSARGLGQPQHF
TRBJ2-7 - TRBV4-1 TRBD1 TGCGCCAGCAGCCAAGACCACAGGGGGCCGTCCTACGAGCAGTACTTC CASSQDHRGPSYEQYF
TRBJ2-3 - TRBV11-2 TRBD2 TGTGCCAGCAGCCCCGGACTAGCGGACACAGATACGCAGTATTTT CASSPGLADTDTQYF
TRBJ2-2 - TRBV7-9 - TGTGCCAGCAGCTTCCTACCCCGGGACATTTGGACAAACGGGGAGCTGTTTTTT CASSFLPRDIWTNGELFF
TRBJ1-1 - TRBV27 - TGTGCCAGCAGTTTACGTACAACGGGACAAATGGGTGAAGCTTTCTTT CASSLRTTGQMGEAFF
TRBJ1-1 once TRBV28 TRBD1 TGTGCCAGCAGTAGGCTAGGGGACAGGGGGCACATGAACACTGAAGCTTTCTTT CASSRLGDRGHMNTEAFF
TRBJ2-7 few TRBV15 - TGTGCCACCAGCAGAGTGCGATCACACGAGCAGTACTTC CATSRVRSHEQYF
TRBJ2-1 - TRBV7-3 TRBD2 TGTGCCAGCAGCTTAACGGTCCTAGCGGGAGGAAATGAGCAGTTCTTC CASSLTVLAGGNEQFF
TRBJ2-3 - TRBV10-1 TRBD2 TGCGCCAGCAGTGAGTCGGGAGCGGGAGGCCCCGGGGATACGCAGTATTTT CASSESGAGGPGDTQYF
TRBJ2-4 - TRBV30 - TGTGCCTGGAGTGATAGGGGGAACATTCAGTACTTC CAWSDRGNIQYF
TRBJ1-5 - TRBV19 TRBD1 TGTGCCAGTAGTTCCCGGGACAGGGGGGGTAGCAATCAGCCCCAGCATTTT CASSSRDRGGSNQPQHF
TRBJ2-4 - TRBV7-2 TRBD2 TGTGCCAGCAGGTTGGGAGGGGAGAAAAACATTCAGTACTTC CASRLGGEKNIQYF